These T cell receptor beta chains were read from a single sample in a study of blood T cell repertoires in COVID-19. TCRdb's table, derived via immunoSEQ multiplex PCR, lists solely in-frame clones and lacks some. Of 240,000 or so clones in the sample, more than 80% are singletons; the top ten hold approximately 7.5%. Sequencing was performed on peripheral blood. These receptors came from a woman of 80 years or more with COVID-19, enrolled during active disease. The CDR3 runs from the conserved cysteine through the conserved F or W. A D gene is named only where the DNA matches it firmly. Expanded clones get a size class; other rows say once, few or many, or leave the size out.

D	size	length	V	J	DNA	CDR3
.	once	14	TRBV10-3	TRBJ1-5	TGTGCCATCAGTGAGCGGGGGGGGAATCAGCCCCAGCATTTT	CAISERGGNQPQHF
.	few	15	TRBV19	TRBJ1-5	TGTGCCAGTAGGGCGGACAGCGGAGGCAATCAGCCCCAGCATTTT	CASRADSGGNQPQHF
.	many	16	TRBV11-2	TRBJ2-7	TGTGCCAGCAGCGGCGCCCGGGACTCCAGCTCCTACGAGCAGTACTTC	CASSGARDSSSYEQYF
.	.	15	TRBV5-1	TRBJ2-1	TGCGCCAGCAGCTTTAGCGGAGACTCCTACAATGAGCAGTTCTTC	CASSFSGDSYNEQFF
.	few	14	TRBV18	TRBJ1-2	TGTGCCAGCTCCCAATCCTGGAGGGACTCTGGCTACACCTTC	CASSQSWRDSGYTF
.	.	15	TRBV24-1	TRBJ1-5	TGTGCCACCAGTGATTCTAAACAGGGTGGGCAGCCCCAGCATTTT	CATSDSKQGGQPQHF
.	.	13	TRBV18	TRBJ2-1	TGTGCCAGCTCACTGAGGAACGGCAATGAGCAGTTCTTC	CASSLRNGNEQFF
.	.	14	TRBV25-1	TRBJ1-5	TGTGCCAGCAAAGGGCAGGGGTTCAATCAGCCCCAGCATTTT	CASKGQGFNQPQHF
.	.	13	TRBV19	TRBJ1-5	TGTGCCAGTACCAAGGGAGGAGGTGAGCCCCAGCATTTT	CASTKGGGEPQHF
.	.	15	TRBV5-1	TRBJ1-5	TGCGCCAGCAGCTTGGCTGGGGGCGAGAATCAGCCCCAGCATTTT	CASSLAGGENQPQHF
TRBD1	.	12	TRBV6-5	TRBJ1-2	TGTGCCAGCAGGACAGGGGGCACTGGCTACACCTTC	CASRTGGTGYTF
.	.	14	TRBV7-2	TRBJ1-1	TGTGCCAGCAGCTCCCGATTGACACCCACTGAAGCTTTCTTT	CASSSRLTPTEAFF
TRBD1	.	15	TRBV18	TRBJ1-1	TGTGCCAGCTCGTTACAGGGGGCCGTGGGAACTGAAGCTTTCTTT	CASSLQGAVGTEAFF
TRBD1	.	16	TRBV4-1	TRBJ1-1	TGCGCCAGCAGCCAAGATTTCAACAGGGGGGGCACTGAAGCTTTCTTT	CASSQDFNRGGTEAFF
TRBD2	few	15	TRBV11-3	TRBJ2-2	TGTGCCAGCAGCTCTCGGACTAGCGGCACCGGGGAGCTGTTTTTT	CASSSRTSGTGELFF
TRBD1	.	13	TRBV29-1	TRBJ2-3	TGCAGCGCAAGACAGGGTCAGTGGGATACGCAGTATTTT	CSARQGQWDTQYF
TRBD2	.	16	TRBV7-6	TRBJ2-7	TGTGCCAGCAGCTTTAGCGCTAGCGGGAGGGTGTCCGAGCAGTACTTC	CASSFSASGRVSEQYF
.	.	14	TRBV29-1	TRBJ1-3	TGCAGCGTTGAACAGGGAACAACTGGAAACACCATATATTTT	CSVEQGTTGNTIYF
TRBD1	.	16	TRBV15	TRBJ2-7	TGTGCCACCAGCAGAGGAGATGGACAGGGGGCCGACGAGCAGTACTTC	CATSRGDGQGADEQYF
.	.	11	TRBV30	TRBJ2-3	TGTGCCTGGATGTTAATGGATACGCAGTATTTT	CAWMLMDTQYF
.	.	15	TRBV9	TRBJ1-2	TGTGCCAGCAGCGCCCGGGATCTTGGCGGCTATGGCTACACCTTC	CASSARDLGGYGYTF
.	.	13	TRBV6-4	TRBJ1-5	TGTGCCAGCAGTACGGGGGGAGAACAGCCCCAGCATTTT	CASSTGGEQPQHF
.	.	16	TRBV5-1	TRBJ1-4	TGCGCCAGCAGCTTGACAGCGGGAGCAACTAATGAAAAACTGTTTTTT	CASSLTAGATNEKLFF
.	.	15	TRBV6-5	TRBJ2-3	TGTGCCAGCCGGACGGGGGGCCCTAGCACAGATACGCAGTATTTT	CASRTGGPSTDTQYF
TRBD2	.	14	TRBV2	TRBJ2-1	TGTGCCAGCAGTACTAGCGGGTTTTACAATGAGCAGTTCTTC	CASSTSGFYNEQFF
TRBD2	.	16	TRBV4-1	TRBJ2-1	TGCGCCAGCAGCCAAGCCCAAGCGGGGTATTACAATGAGCAGTTCTTC	CASSQAQAGYYNEQFF
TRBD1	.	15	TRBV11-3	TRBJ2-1	TGTGCCAGCAGCTCCCGACAGGGGGCCTACAATGAGCAGTTCTTC	CASSSRQGAYNEQFF
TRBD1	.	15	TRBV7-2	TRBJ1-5	TGTGCCAGCAGCTTAGTTACAGGGGGCGGGGGAGCCCAGCATTTT	CASSLVTGGGGAQHF
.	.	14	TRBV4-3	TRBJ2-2	TGCGCCAGCAGCCCGGGATTCACGACCGGGGAGCTGTTTTTT	CASSPGFTTGELFF
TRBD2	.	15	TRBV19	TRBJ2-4	TGTGCCAGTAGTACCCTAGCGGGGGGGCGGCTCATTCAGTACTTC	CASSTLAGGRLIQYF
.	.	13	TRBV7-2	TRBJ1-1	TGTGCCAGCAGCTTAATAAGGAGAGGTGAAGCTTTCTTT	CASSLIRRGEAFF
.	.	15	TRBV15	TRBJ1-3	TGTGCCACCAGCAGAGACTTTAGCTCTGGAAACACCATATATTTT	CATSRDFSSGNTIYF
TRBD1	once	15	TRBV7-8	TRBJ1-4	TGTGCCAGCAGCTCCGCCGGGACAGGGAATGAAAAACTGTTTTTT	CASSSAGTGNEKLFF
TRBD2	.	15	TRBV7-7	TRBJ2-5	TGTGCTAGCAGCTTGGGGCCTAGCGGGTCGGGGACCCAGTACTTC	CASSLGPSGSGTQYF
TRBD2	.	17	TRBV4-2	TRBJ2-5	TGTGCCAGCAGCTTCCGGGGGCTAGCGGGAGGGATGCAGACCCAGTACTTC	CASSFRGLAGGMQTQYF
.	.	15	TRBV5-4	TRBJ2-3	TGTGCCAGCAGCTTGGGGGACACCTACACAGATACGCAGTATTTT	CASSLGDTYTDTQYF
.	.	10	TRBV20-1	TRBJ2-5	TGCAGTGTGGGGCCAGAGACCCAGTACTTC	CSVGPETQYF
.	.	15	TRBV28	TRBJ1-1	TGTGCCAGCAGTCCCAGGGGTATCAAGAACACTGAAGCTTTCTTT	CASSPRGIKNTEAFF
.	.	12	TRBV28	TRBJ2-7	TGTGCCAGCAGTGCCCCACAGTACGAGCAGTACTTC	CASSAPQYEQYF
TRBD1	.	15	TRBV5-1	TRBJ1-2	TGCGCCAGCAGCTCGGAGGGGACAGGGCGGAGTGGCTACACCTTC	CASSSEGTGRSGYTF
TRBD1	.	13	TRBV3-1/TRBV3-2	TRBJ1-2	TGTGCCAGCAGCCGCCGAACAGGGGTTGGCTACACCTTC	CASSRRTGVGYTF
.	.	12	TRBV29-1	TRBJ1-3	TGCAGCGTTGACTCAGGGGGAAACACCATATATTTT	CSVDSGGNTIYF
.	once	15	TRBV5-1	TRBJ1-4	TGCGCCAGCAGCTCTACAGCCGCTCCTAATGAAAAACTGTTTTTT	CASSSTAAPNEKLFF
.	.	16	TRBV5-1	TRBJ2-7	TGCGCCAGCAGCGCCTCATACACAGGATTTAATGAGGAGCAGTACTTC	CASSASYTGFNEEQYF
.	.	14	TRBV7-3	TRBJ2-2	TGTGCCAGCAGCTTAAGACTAGTAGGCGGGGAGCTGTTTTTT	CASSLRLVGGELFF
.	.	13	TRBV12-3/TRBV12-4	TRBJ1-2	TGTGCCAGCAGTTCGGGGGGCCCCTATGGCTACACCTTC	CASSSGGPYGYTF
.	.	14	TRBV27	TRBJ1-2	TGTGCCAGCCGGAGAGGTGTCGGAAGCTATGGCTACACCTTC	CASRRGVGSYGYTF
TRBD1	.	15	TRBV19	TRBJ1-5	TGTGCCAGTAGGCCACAGGGGGCGAGCAATCAGCCCCAGCATTTT	CASRPQGASNQPQHF
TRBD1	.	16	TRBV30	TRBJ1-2	TGTGCCTGGAGTGTTGGGTGGGACAGAGTTAACTATGGCTACACCTTC	CAWSVGWDRVNYGYTF
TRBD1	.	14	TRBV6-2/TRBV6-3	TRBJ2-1	TGTGCCAGCAGCTGGCAGGGACAGCCGAATGAGCAGTTCTTC	CASSWQGQPNEQFF